A single T cell receptor (beta chain) is shown here with its context. The antigen is not known. Trimming left V 2 bases short and J 3 bases short, with 10 bases between. The germline CDR1 and CDR2 sequences are SGHNT and YENEEA. CDR3 length: 15 residues. Each sample came from a Caucasian adult donor living in Nashville, Tennessee. Sequencing was performed with immunoSEQ multiplex PCR; in TCRdb, only in-frame clones are kept and a portion is missing. The sample yields 850,000 to 1,200,000 clones, about 80% seen once. The source of the sample is a study of shared clonotypes between healthy human individuals. At the level of the study: CD4 naive and CD4 memory each took three plates per donor, while CD8 naive took two and CD8 memory one.

Overall study findings and caveats: A handful of donors showed sharing of about 4.7% of naive CD4 clonotypes.

The sequence derives from a man younger than 35 in good health. V gene TRBV11-3 combines with J gene TRBJ1-4; no firm D call. Input material: memory CD4+ T cells sorted from blood. Subset indicated: CD45RA-negative fraction. The CDR3 is CASSLLPGPNEKLFF. CDR3 DNA sequence: TGTGCCAGCAGCTTATTACCAGGACCTAATGAAAAACTGTTTTTT.